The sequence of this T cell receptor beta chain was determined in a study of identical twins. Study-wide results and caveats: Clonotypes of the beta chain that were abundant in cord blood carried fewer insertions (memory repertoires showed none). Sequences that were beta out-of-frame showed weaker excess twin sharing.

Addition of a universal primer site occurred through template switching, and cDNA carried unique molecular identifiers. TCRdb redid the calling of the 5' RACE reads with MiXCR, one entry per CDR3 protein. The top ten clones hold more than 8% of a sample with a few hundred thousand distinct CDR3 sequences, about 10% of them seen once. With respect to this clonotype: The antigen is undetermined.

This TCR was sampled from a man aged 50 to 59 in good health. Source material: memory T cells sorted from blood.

In nucleotides, the CDR3 is TGCAGTGCTAGGTACAGACACACTGAAGCTTTCTTT. Protein: CSARYRHTEAFF. The chain is built from TRBV20-1 and TRBJ1-1; D gene ambiguous. Trimming took off 3 bases at V and 3 bases at J, with 8 bases between the two ends. Germline CDR1 and CDR2: DFQATT and SNEGSKA (reference sequence). There are 12 residues in the CDR3.